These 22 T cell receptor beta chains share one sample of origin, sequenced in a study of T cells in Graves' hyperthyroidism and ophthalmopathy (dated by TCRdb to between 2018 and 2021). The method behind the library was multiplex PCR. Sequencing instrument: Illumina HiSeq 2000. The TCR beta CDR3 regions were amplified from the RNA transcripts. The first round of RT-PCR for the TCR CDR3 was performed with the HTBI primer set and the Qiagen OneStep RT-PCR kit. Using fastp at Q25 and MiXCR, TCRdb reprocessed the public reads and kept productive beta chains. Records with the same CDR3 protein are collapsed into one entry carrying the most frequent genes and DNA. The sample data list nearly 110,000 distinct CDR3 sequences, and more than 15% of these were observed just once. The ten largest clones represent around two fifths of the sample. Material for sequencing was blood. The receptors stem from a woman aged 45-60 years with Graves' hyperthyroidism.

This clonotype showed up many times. The CDR3 bases are TGCGCCAGCAGCCACCAGTACGCCTACGAGCAGTACTTC. This encodes CASSHQYAYEQYF. The chain joins TRBV4-1 to TRBJ2-7; D call uncertain. In germline, CDR1 is MGHRA, CDR2 YSYEKL. V lost 3 bases, J lost 2 bases, and 8 bases lay in between. The CDR3 contains 13 residues.

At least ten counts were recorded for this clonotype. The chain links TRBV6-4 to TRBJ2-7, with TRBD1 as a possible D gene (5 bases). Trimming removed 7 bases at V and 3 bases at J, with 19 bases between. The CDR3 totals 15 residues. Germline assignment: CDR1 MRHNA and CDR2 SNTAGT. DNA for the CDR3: TGTGCCAGCATAGGACAATGGGTTTCGAACTACGAGCAGTACGTC. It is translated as CASIGQWVSNYEQYV.

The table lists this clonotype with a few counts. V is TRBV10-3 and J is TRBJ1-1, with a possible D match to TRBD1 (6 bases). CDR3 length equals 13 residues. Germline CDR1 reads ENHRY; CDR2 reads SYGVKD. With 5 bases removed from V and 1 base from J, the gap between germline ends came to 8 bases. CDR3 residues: CAISRQENTEAFF. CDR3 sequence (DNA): TGTGCCATCAGTAGACAGGAGAACACTGAAGCTTTCTTT.

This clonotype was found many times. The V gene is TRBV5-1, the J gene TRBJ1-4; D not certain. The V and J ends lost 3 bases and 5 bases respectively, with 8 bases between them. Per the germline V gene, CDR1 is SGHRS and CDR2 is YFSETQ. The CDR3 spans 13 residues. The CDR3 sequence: CASSSGLNEKLFF. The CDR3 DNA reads TGCGCCAGCAGCTCCGGATTGAATGAAAAACTGTTTTTT.

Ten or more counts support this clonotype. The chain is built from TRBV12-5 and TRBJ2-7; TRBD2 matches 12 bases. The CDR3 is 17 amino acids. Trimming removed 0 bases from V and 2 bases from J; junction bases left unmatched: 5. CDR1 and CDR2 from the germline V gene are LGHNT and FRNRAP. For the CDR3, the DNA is TGTGCTAGTGGTTTGGTTCTAGCGGGAGGGCTCCCCTACGAGCAGTACTTC. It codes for CASGLVLAGGLPYEQYF.

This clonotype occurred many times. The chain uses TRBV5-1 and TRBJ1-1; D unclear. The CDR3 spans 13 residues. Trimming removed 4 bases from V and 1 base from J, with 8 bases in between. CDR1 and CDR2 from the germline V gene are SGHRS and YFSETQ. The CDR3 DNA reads TGCGCCAGCAGCCCCGCCTCGAACACTGAAGCTTTCTTT. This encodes CASSPASNTEAFF.

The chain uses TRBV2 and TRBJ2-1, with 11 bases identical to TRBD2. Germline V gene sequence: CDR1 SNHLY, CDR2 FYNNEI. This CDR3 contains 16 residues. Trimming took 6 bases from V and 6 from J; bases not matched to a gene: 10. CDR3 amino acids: CASSHWPGLAVNEQFF. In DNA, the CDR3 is TGTGCCAGCAGCCACTGGCCGGGACTAGCGGTCAATGAGCAGTTCTTC.

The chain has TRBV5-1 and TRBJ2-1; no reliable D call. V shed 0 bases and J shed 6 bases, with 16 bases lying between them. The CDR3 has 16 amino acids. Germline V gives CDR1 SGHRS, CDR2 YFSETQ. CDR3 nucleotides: TGCGCCAGCAGCTTGGACCCAGCAATGGGGTCCAATGAGCAGTTCTTC. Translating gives CASSLDPAMGSNEQFF.

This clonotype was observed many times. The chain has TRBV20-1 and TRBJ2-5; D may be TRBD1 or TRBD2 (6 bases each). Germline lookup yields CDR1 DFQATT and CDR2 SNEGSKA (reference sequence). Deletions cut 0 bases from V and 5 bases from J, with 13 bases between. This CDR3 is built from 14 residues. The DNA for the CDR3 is TGCAGTGCTAGAGATGGGGGCGGGATGGAGACCCAGTACTTC. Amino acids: CSARDGGGMETQYF.

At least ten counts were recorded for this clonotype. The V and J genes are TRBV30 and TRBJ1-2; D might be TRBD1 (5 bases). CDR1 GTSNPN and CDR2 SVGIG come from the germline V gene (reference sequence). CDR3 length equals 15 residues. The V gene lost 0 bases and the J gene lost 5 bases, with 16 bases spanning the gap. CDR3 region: CAWSVPVIGGYGYTF. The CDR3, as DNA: TGTGCCTGGAGTGTACCGGTAATTGGGGGTTATGGCTACACCTTC.

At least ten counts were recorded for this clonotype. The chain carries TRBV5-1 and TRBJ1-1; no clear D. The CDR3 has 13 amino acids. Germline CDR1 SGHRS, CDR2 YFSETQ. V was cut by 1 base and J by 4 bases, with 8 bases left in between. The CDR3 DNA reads TGCGCCAGCAGCTTGCGTCTGGGCACTGAAGCTTTCTTT. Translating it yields CASSLRLGTEAFF.

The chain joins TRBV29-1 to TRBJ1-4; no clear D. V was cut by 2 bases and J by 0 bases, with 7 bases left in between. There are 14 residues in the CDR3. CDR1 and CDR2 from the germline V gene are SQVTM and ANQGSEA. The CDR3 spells CSVERVATNEKLFF. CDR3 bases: TGCAGCGTTGAACGAGTTGCAACTAATGAAAAACTGTTTTTT.

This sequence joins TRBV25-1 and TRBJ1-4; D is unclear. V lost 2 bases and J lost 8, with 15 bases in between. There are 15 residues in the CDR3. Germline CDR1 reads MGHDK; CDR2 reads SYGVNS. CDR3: CASSEMGSGGEKLFF. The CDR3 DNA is TGTGCCAGCAGTGAAATGGGATCGGGAGGCGAAAAACTGTTTTTT.

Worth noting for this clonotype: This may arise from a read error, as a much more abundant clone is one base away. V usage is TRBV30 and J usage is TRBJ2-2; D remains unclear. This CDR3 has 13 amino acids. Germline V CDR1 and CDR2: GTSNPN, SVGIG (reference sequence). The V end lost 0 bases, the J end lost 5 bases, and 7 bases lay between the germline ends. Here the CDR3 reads CAWSVAETGELFF. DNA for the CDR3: TGTGCCTGGAGTGTAGCAGAAACCGGGGAGCTGTTTTTT.

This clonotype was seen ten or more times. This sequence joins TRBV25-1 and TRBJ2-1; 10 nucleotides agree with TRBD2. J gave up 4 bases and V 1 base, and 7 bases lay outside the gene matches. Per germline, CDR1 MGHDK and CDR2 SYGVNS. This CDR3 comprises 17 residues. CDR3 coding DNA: TGTGCCAGCAGTGAATCTGGTAGCGGGAGGAAATACAATGAGCAGTTCTTC. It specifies CASSESGSGRKYNEQFF.

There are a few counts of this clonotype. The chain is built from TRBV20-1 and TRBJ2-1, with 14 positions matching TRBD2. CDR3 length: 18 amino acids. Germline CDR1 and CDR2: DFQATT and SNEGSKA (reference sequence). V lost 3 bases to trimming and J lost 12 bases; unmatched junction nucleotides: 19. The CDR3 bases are TGCAGTGCTAGGCCCGGGGGACTAGCGGGAGTGGTATCTGATTTGCAGTTCTTC. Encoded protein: CSARPGGLAGVVSDLQFF.

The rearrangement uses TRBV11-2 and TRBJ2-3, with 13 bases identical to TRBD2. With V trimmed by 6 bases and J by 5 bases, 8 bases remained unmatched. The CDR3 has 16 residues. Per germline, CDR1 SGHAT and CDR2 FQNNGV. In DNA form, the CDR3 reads TGTGCCAGCAGAAGACCGGGACTAGCGGGAATAGATACGCAGTATTTT. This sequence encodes CASRRPGLAGIDTQYF.

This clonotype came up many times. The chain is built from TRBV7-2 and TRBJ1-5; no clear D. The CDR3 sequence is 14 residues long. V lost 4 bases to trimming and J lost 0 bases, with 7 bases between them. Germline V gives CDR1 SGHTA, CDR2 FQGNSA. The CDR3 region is CASSYINSNQPQHF. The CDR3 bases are TGTGCCAGCAGCTACATTAATAGCAATCAGCCCCAGCATTTT.

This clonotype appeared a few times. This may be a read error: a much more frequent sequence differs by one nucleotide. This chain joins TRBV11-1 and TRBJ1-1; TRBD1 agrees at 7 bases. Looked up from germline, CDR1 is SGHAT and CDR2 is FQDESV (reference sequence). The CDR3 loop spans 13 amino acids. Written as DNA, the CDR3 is TGTGCCGGCAGCTTTACCGACAGGGTAGCGGCTTTCTTT. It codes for CAGSFTDRVAAFF.

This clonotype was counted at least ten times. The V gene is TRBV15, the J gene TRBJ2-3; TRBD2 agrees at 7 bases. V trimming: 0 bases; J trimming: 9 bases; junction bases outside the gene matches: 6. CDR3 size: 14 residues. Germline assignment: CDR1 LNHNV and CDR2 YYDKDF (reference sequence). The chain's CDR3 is CATSREATSATQYF. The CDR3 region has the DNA TGTGCCACCAGCAGAGAGGCTACTAGCGCGACGCAGTATTTT.

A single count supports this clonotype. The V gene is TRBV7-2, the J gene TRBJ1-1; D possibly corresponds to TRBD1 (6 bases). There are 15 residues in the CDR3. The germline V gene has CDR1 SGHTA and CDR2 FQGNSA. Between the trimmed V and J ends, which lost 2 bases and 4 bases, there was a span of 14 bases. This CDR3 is CASSLLGARSTEAFF. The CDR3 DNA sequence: TGTGCCAGCAGCTTATTGGGGGCCCGGAGCACTGAAGCTTTCTTT. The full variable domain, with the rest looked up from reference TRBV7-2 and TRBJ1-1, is GAGVSQSPSNKVTEKGKDVELRCDPISGHTALYWYRQSLGQGLEFLIYFQGNSAPDKSGLPSDRFSAERTGGSVSTLTIQRTQQEDSAVYLCASSLLGARSTEAFFGQGTRLTVV.

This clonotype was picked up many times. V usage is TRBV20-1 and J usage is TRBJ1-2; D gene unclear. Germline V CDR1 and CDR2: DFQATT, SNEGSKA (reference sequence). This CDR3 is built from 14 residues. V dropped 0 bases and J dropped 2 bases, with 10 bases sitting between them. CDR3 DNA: TGCAGTGCTAGAGATTCAGACAAAAACTATGGCTACACCTTC. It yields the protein CSARDSDKNYGYTF.